The 7 T cell receptor beta chains below all came from one sample that was sequenced in a study of blood T cell repertoires in COVID-19. Generated by immunoSEQ multiplex PCR, the TCRdb table keeps only in-frame clones and is missing some. The repertoire holds around 110,000 clones, with 70% to 75% as singletons. The sequenced sample was peripheral blood. The receptors originated from a human donor with acute or convalescent COVID-19. The donor label of this sample is uncertain.

This clone was detected only a few times. This chain joins TRBV28 and TRBJ1-4; 9 bases align to TRBD1. J lost 8 bases, V lost 5 bases, and 9 bases had no gene match. This CDR3 has 15 residues. The germline V gene has CDR1 MDHEN and CDR2 SYDVKM. CDR3 sequence: CASSLGGQGIEKLFF. In DNA, the CDR3 is TGTGCCAGCAGTCTAGGAGGACAGGGGATCGAAAAACTGTTTTTT.

The chain uses TRBV19 and TRBJ2-5, with 8 positions matching TRBD2. Trimming removed 4 bases from V and 5 bases from J; junction bases left unmatched: 15. Per germline, CDR1 LNHDA and CDR2 SQIVND (reference sequence). The CDR3 length is 17 residues. In DNA form, the CDR3 reads TGTGCCAGTAGTAAGGGCCTACTAGCGGTCACGGGGGAGACCCAGTACTTC. Translation: CASSKGLLAVTGETQYF.

The chain is built from TRBV5-1 and TRBJ2-1; D not resolved. The CDR3 is 14 amino acids. Looked up from germline, CDR1 is SGHRS and CDR2 is YFSETQ. Trimming took off 0 bases at V and 5 bases at J, with 9 bases between the two ends. The DNA of the CDR3 is TGCGCCAGCAGCTTGGATCAGATCAACAATGAGCAGTTCTTC. This gives the protein CASSLDQINNEQFF.

This sequence joins TRBV2 and TRBJ2-1, with D unclear. CDR3 length: 13 residues. Deletions cut 5 bases from V and 5 bases from J, with 10 bases between. Germline values: CDR1 SNHLY, CDR2 FYNNEI. CDR3 protein: CASSLSHNNEQFF. The CDR3 region has the DNA TGTGCCAGCAGTCTCTCCCACAACAATGAGCAGTTCTTC.

The chain couples TRBV5-8 to TRBJ1-5; D gene unclear. Looked up from germline, CDR1 is SGHTS and CDR2 is YDEGEE. The CDR3 has 15 amino acids. Deletions cut 0 bases from V and 9 bases from J, with 16 bases between. CDR3 region: CASSLGVSAHVPQHF. CDR3 nucleotide sequence: TGTGCCAGCAGCTTGGGGGTCTCAGCGCATGTGCCCCAGCATTTT.

This rearrangement joins TRBV24-1 to TRBJ2-5; TRBD1 matches 8 bases. J gave up 3 bases and V 4 bases, and 9 bases lay outside the gene matches. Germline-derived CDR1 and CDR2 are KGHDR and SFDVKD. This CDR3 spans 16 amino acids. The CDR3 here is CATSDPLDREEETQYF. The CDR3 nucleotides read TGTGCCACCAGTGACCCCCTGGACAGGGAGGAAGAGACCCAGTACTTC.

The rearrangement uses TRBV30 and TRBJ1-3; D remains unclear. The CDR3 consists of 13 residues. Germline V gene data show CDR1 as GTSNPN and CDR2 as SVGIG (reference sequence). The V end lost 1 base, the J end lost 5 bases, and 9 bases lay between the germline ends. The CDR3 is CAWSGSARNTIYF. Written as DNA, the CDR3 is TGTGCCTGGAGTGGTAGCGCGAGAAACACCATATATTTT.